This T cell receptor (beta chain) appears in the sequencing data of a study of blood T cell repertoires in COVID-19. Authors' methods: Counts of nucleated cells, estimated from reference gene primer amplification, were obtained. TCRdb's copy holds only in-frame clones and misses some; the assay was immunoSEQ multiplex PCR. V and J calls plus clone size are reproduced from that table; the DNA served to infer D and trimming. Among fewer than 400,000 clones listed, more than 90% were seen once. There are 12 residues in the CDR3. Germline CDR1 reads MDHEN; CDR2 reads SYDVKM. V lost 2 bases and J 5 bases, leaving 6 bases between the germline ends. Recovery meant two consecutive negative NP/OP PCR tests, professional clearance, or resolved symptoms. To note about this clone: Other DNA sequences in this specimen translate into the identical CDR3.

Sequencing was carried out using PBMCs or T cells enriched from blood (not recorded which). The TCR comes from a woman between 25 and 40 years old who had recovered from COVID-19. The chain is built from TRBV28 and TRBJ1-1, with a possible D match to TRBD1 (5 bases). The CDR3 coding sequence is TGTGCCAGCAGTTTAAGGGGAACTGAAGCTTTCTTT. Encoded protein: CASSLRGTEAFF.